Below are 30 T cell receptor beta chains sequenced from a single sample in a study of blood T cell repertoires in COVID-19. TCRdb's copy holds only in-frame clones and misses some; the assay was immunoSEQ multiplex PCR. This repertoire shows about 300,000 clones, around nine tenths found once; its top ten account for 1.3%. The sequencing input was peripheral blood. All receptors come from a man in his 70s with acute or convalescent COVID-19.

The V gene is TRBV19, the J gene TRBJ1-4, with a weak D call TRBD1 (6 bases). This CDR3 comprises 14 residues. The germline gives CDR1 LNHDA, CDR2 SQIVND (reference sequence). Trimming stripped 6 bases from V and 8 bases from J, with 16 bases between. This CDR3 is CASRTTGTAEKLFF. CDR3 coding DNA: TGTGCCAGTAGGACGACAGGAACTGCAGAAAAACTGTTTTTT. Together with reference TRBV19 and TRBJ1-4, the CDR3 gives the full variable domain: DGGITQSPKYLFRKEGQNVTLSCEQNLNHDAMYWYRQDPGQGLRLIYYSQIVNDFQKGDIAEGYSVSREKKESFPLTVTSAQKNPTAFYLCASRTTGTAEKLFFGSGTQLSVL.

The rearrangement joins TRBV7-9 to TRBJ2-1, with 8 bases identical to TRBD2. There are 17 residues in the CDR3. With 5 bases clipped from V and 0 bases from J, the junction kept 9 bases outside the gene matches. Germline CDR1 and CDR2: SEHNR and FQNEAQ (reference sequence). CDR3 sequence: CASSPFSGISSYNEQFF. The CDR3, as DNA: TGTGCCAGCAGCCCCTTTAGCGGGATCAGCTCCTACAATGAGCAGTTCTTC.

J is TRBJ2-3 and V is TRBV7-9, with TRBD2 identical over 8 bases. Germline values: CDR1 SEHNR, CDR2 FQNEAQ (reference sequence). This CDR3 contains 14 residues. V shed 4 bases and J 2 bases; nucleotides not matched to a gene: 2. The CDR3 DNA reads TGTGCCAGCAGCTATAGCGGGATCACAGATACGCAGTATTTT. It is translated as CASSYSGITDTQYF.

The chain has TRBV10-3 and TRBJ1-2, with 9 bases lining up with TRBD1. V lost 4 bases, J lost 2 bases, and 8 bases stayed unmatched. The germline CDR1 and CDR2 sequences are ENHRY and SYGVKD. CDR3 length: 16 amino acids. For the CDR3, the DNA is TGTGCCATCAGTGGGGACAGGGCGGTGGCCAACTATGGCTACACCTTC. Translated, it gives CAISGDRAVANYGYTF.

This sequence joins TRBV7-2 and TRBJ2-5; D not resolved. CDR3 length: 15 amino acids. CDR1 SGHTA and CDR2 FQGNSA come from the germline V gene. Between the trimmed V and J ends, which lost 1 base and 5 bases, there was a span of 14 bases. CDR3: CASSLVNSPKETQYF. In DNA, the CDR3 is TGTGCCAGCAGCTTAGTAAACTCTCCCAAGGAGACCCAGTACTTC.

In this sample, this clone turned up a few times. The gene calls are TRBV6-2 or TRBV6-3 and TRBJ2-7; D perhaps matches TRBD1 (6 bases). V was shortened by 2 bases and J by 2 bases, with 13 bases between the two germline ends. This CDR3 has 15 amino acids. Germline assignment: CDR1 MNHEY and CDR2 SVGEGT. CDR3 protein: CASSYARQATYEQYF. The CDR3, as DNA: TGTGCCAGCAGTTACGCCCGACAGGCAACCTACGAGCAGTACTTC.

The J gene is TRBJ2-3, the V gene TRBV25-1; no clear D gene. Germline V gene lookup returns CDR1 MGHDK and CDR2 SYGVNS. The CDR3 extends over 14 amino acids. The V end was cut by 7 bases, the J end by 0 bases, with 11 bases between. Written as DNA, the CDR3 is TGTGCCAGCATTGACCCCGTCAGCACAGATACGCAGTATTTT. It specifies CASIDPVSTDTQYF.

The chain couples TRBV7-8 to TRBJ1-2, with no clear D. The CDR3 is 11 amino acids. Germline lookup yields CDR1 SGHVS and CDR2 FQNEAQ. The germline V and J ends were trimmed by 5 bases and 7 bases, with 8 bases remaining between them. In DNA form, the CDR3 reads TGTGCCAGCAGCCCCTACCCTGGCTACACCTTC. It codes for CASSPYPGYTF.

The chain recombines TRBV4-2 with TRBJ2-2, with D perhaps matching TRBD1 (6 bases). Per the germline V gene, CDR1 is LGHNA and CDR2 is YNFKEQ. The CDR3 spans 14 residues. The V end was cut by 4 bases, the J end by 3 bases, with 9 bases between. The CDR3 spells CASSPRTDTGELFF. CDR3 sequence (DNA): TGTGCCAGCAGCCCCCGGACAGACACCGGGGAGCTGTTTTTT.

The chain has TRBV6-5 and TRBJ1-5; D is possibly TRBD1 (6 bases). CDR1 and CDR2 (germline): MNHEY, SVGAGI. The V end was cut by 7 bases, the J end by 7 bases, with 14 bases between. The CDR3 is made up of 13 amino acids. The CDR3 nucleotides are TGTGCCAGCAAGGGGGGGCTGAACCAGCCCCAGCATTTT. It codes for CASKGGLNQPQHF.

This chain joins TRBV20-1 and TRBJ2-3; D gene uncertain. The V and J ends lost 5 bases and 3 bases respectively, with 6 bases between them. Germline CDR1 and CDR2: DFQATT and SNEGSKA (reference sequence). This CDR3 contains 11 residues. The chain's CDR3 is CSAFNTDTQYF. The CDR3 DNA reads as TGCAGTGCTTTTAATACAGATACGCAGTATTTT.

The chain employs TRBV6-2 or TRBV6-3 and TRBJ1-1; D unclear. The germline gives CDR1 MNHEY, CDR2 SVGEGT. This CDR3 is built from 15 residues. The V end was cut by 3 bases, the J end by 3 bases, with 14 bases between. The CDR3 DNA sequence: TGTGCCAGCAGTTATAGTCGGGTCCACCACACTGAAGCTTTCTTT. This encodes CASSYSRVHHTEAFF.

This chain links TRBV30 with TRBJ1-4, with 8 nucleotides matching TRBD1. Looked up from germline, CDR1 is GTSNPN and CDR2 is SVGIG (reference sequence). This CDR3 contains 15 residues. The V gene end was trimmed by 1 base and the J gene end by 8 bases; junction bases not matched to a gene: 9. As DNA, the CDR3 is TGTGCCTGGAGTGGCCTCGGACAGGGTGACGAAAAACTGTTTTTT. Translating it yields CAWSGLGQGDEKLFF.

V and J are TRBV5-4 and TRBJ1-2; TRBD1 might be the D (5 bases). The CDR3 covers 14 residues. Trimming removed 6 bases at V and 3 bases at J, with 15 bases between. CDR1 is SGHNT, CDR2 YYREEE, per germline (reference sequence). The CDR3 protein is CASTRRGVDYGYTF. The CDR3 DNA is TGTGCCAGCACCAGGAGGGGTGTCGACTATGGCTACACCTTC.

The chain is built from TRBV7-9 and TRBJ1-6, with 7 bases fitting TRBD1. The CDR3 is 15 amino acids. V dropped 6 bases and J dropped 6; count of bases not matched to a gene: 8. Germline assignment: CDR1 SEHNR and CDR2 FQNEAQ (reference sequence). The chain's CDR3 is CASRNRGDSNSPLHF. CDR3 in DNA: TGTGCCAGCAGGAACAGGGGTGATAGTAATTCACCCCTCCACTTT.

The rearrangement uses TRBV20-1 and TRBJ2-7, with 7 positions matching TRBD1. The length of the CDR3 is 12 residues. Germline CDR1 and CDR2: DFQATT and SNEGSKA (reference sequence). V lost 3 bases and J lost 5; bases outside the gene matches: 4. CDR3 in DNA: TGCAGTGCTAGTCCGGACAGGCACGAGCAGTACTTC. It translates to CSASPDRHEQYF.

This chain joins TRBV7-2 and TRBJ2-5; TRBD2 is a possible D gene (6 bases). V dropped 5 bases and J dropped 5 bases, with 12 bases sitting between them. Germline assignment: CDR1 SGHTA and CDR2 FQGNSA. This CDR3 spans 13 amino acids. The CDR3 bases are TGTGCCAGCAGCCCCTCGGGGGACGAGACCCAGTACTTC. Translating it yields CASSPSGDETQYF. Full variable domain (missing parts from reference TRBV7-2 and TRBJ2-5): GAGVSQSPSNKVTEKGKDVELRCDPISGHTALYWYRQSLGQGLEFLIYFQGNSAPDKSGLPSDRFSAERTGGSVSTLTIQRTQQEDSAVYLCASSPSGDETQYFGPGTRLLVL.

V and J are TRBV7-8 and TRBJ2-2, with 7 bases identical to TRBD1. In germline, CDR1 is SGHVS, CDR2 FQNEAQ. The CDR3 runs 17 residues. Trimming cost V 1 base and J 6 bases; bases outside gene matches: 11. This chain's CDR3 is CASSLVMGQWTPGELFF. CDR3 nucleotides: TGTGCCAGCAGCTTAGTCATGGGACAGTGGACGCCCGGGGAGCTGTTTTTT.

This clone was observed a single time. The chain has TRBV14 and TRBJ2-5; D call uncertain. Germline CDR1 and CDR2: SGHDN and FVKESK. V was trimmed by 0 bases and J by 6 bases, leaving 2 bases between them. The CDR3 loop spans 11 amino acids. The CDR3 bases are TGTGCCAGCAGCCAAGACAAGACCCAGTACTTC. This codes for CASSQDKTQYF.

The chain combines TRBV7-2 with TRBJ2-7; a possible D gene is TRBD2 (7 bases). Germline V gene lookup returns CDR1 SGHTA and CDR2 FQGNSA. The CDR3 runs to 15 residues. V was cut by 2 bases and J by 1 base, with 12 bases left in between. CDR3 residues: CASSLRGGLSYEQYF. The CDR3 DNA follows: TGTGCCAGCAGCTTAAGGGGGGGCCTTTCCTACGAGCAGTACTTC.

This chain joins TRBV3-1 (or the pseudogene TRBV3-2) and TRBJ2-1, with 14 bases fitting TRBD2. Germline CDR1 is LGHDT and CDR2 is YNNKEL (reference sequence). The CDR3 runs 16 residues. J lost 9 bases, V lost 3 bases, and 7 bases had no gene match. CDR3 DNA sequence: TGTGCCAGCAGCCAGACGGGACTAGCGGGAGCCTTTGAGCAGTTCTTC. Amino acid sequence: CASSQTGLAGAFEQFF.

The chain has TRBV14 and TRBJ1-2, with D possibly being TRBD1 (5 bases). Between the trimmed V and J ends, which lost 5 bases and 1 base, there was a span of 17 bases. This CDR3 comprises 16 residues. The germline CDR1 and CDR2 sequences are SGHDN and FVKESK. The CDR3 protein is CASSSTLQVLNYGYTF. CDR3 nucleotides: TGTGCCAGCAGCTCTACACTACAGGTTCTTAACTATGGCTACACCTTC. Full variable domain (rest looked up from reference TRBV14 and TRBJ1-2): EAGVTQFPSHSVIEKGQTVTLRCDPISGHDNLYWYRRVMGKEIKFLLHFVKESKQDESGMPNNRFLAERTGGTYSTLKVQPAELEDSGVYFCASSSTLQVLNYGYTFGSGTRLTVV.

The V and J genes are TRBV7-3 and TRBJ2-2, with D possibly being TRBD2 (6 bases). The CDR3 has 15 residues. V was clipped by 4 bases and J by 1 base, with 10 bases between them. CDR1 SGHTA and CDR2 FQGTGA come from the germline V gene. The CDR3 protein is CASSSLGGNTGELFF. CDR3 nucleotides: TGTGCCAGCAGCTCGCTGGGGGGGAACACCGGGGAGCTGTTTTTT.

The CDR3 region is CASSYPGLTYGYTF. CDR3 bases: TGTGCCAGCAGTTATCCGGGACTCACCTATGGCTACACCTTC. The chain carries TRBV7-9 and TRBJ1-2, with D perhaps matching TRBD1 (5 bases). CDR3 length: 14 residues. The germline V gene encodes CDR1 SEHNR and CDR2 FQNEAQ (reference sequence). The germline V and J ends were trimmed by 6 bases and 4 bases, with 15 bases remaining between them.

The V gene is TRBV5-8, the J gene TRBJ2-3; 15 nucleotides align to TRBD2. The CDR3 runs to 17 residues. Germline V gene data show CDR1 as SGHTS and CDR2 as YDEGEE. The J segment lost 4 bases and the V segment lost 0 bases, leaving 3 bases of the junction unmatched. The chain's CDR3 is CASSLGTSGRASDTQYF. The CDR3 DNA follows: TGTGCCAGCAGCTTGGGGACTAGCGGGAGGGCCTCAGATACGCAGTATTTT.

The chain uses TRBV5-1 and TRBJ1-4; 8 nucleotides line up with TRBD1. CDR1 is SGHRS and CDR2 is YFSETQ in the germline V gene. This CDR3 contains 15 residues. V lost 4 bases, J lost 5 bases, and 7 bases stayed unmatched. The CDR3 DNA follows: TGCGCCAGCAGCCTTTGGACAGGGTCAAATGAAAAACTGTTTTTT. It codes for CASSLWTGSNEKLFF.

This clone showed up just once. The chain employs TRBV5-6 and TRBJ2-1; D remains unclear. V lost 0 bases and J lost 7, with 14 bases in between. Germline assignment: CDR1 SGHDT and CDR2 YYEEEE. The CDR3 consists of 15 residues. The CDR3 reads CASSLVGAEWNEQFF. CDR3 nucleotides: TGTGCCAGCAGCTTGGTTGGAGCTGAATGGAATGAGCAGTTCTTC.

The CDR3 sequence: CASRAKAGTTGSPLHF. CDR3 bases: TGTGCCAGCAGAGCAAAAGCGGGGACTACCGGTTCACCCCTCCACTTT. The genes are TRBV5-6 and TRBJ1-6; perhaps TRBD1 as D (5 bases). The V and J ends lost 5 bases and 9 bases respectively, with 21 bases between them. Germline-derived CDR1 and CDR2 are SGHDT and YYEEEE. This CDR3 comprises 16 residues.

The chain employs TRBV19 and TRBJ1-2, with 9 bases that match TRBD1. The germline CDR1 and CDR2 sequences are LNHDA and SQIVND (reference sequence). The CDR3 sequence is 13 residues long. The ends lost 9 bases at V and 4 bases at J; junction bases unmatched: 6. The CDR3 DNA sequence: TGTGCCAGCCGGGACAGGGCGAGCTATGGCTACACCTTC. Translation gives CASRDRASYGYTF.

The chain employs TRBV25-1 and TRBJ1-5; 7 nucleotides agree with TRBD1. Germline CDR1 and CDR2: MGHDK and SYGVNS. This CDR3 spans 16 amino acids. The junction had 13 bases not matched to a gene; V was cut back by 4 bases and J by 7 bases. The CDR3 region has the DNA TGTGCCAGCAGTGGCGTAGGGCAGGGGGTTTGGCAGCCCCAGCATTTT. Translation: CASSGVGQGVWQPQHF.